This paragraph covers one TCR beta chain sequence. Its antigen is currently unknown. The data are from a study of immune heterogeneity within non-small cell lung tumors. Findings and limits, study-wide: Different tumor locations in one patient shared dominant CDR3 beta clonotypes yet harbored unique high-frequency clones. Largely distinct from one individual patient to the next were the high-frequency T-cell receptor beta clonotypes.

Genomic DNA extracted from bulk tumor tissue served as template. A total of 550 to 650 ng was used per sample. Primary tumors were biopsied several times each, far apart, intraoperatively. Curative surgery was undertaken by patients, who had untreated, newly diagnosed non-small cell lung cancer. Germline CDR1 reads LGHDT; CDR2 reads YNNKEL (reference sequence). Trimming removed 8 bases at V and 2 bases at J, with 19 bases between. The CDR3 consists of 16 residues. Multiplex PCR amplified TCR beta CDR3 with 32 V and 13 J primers. TCRdb re-called the multiplex PCR reads with MiXCR, one entry per CDR3 protein. The data contain approximately 19,000 distinct CDR3 sequences, about 30% of them singletons.

Sequencing was done on a sample of lung tumor tissue. The sequence was collected from a man aged 40-49 years with non-small cell lung cancer. The chain couples TRBV3-1 to TRBJ1-3; D is perhaps TRBD1 (5 bases). CDR3 in amino acids: CASSRIQGRAGNTIYF. The DNA for the CDR3 is TGTGCCAGCTCCCGGATCCAGGGTAGGGCTGGAAACACCATATATTTT.